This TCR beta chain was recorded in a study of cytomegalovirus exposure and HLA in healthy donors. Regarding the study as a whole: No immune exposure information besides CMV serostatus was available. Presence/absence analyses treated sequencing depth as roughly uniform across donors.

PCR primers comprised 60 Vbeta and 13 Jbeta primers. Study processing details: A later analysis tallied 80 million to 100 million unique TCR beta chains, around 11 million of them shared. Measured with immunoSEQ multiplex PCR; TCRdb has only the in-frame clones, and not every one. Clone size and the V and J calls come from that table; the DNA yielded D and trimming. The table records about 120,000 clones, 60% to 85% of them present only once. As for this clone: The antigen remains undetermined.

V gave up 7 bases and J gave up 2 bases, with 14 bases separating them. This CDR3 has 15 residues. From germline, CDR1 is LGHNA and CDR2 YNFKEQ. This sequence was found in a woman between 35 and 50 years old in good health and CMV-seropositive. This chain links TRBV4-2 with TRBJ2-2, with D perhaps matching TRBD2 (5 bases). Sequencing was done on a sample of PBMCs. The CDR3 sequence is CASTLNAGNTGELFF. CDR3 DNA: TGTGCCAGCACCCTCAACGCGGGTAACACCGGGGAGCTGTTTTTT.